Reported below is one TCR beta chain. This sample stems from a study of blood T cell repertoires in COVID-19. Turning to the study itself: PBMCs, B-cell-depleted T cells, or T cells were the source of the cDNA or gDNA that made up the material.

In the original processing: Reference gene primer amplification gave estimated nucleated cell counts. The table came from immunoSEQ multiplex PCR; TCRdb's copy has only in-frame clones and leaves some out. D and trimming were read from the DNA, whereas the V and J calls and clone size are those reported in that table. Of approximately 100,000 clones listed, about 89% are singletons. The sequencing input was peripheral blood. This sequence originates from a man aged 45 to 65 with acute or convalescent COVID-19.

CDR3 DNA sequence: TGTGCCAGCAGCCACGGGACACCTAATGGCTACACCTTC. Translating gives CASSHGTPNGYTF. This rearrangement joins TRBV6-2 or TRBV6-3 to TRBJ1-2; the D gene is possibly TRBD1 (6 bases). Trimming removed 6 bases at V and 6 bases at J, with 14 bases between. The CDR3 has 13 amino acids. The germline CDR1 and CDR2 sequences are MNHEY and SVGEGT.